This TCR beta chain was documented in a study of cytomegalovirus exposure and HLA in healthy donors. About the study: Genotyping of 398 donors showed that over 80% belonged to the Caucasian-associated ancestry cluster. Study-level results: Confirmation was obtained in vitro that a few CMV-associated chains are specific for CMV antigens. What was likely a sequencing artifact was a cluster of highly shared sequence variants.

PCR involved 60 Vbeta and 13 Jbeta primers. Generated by immunoSEQ multiplex PCR, the TCRdb table keeps only in-frame clones and is missing some. The data show approximately 190,000 clones, with 80% to 90% seen just once and approximately 1.6% held by the top ten. Germline assignment: CDR1 MDHEN and CDR2 SYDVKM. CDR3 length: 14 amino acids. This clone occurred once. Its antigen is not known. One end of the junction does not line up with germline, which may come from a read error. Each donor's status was that of a healthy bone marrow donor. This chain uses TRBV28 with TRBJ2-2; 10 bases are shared with TRBD2. This receptor was obtained from a man in his forties in good health and CMV-seropositive. The sequencing sample was made of PBMCs. The CDR3 DNA sequence: TGTGCCATCAGTGAACTAGCGGGGCACGGGGAGCTGTTTTTT. Amino acids: CAISELAGHGELFF.